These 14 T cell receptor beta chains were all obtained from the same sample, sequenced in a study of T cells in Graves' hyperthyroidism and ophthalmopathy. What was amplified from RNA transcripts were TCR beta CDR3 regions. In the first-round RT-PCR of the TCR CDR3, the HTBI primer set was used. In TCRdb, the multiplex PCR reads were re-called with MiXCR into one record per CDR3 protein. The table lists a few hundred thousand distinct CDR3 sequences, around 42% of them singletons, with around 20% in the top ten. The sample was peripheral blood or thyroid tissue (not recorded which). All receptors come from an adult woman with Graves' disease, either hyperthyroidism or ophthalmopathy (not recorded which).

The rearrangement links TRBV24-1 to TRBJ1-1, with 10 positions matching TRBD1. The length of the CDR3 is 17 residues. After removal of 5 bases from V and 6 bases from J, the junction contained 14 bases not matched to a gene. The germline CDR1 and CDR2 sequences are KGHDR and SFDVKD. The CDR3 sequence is CATSGTRTGGKVAEAFF. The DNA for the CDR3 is TGTGCCACCAGTGGCACTAGGACAGGGGGGAAAGTAGCTGAAGCTTTCTTT.

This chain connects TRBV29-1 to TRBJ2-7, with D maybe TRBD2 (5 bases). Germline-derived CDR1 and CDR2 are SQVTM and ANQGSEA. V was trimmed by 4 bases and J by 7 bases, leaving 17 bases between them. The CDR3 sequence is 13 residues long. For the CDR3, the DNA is TGCAGCGTTGTGGCTAGCTCCTACAATGAGCAGTACTTC. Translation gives CSVVASSYNEQYF.

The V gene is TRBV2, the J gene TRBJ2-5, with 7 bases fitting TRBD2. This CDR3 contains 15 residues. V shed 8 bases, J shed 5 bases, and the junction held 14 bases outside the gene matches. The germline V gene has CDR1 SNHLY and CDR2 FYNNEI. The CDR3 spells CASGALGEGVETQYF. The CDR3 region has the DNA TGTGCCAGCGGAGCCCTAGGGGAGGGAGTCGAGACCCAGTACTTC.

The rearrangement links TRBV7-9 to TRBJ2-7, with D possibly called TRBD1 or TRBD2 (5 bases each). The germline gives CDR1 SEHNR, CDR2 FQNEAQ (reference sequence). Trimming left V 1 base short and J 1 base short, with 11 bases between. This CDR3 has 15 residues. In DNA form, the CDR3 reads TGTGCCAGCAGCTTAGATGGGGACGGGTCCTACGAGCAGTACTTC. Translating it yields CASSLDGDGSYEQYF.

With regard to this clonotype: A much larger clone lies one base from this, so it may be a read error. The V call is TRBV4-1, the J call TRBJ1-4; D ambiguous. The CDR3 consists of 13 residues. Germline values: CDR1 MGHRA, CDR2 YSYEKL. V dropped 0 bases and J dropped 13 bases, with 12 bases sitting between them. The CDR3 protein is CASSQDRNQRLFF. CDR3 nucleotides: TGCGCCAGCAGCCAAGATAGGAATCAAAGACTGTTTTTT.

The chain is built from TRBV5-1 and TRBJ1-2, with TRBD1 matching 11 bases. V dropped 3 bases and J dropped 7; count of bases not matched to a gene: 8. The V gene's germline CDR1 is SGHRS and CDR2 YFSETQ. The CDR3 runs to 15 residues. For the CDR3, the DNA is TGCGCCAGCAGCTCCGATCTCGGGACAGGGGGTGGCTACACCTTC. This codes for CASSSDLGTGGGYTF.

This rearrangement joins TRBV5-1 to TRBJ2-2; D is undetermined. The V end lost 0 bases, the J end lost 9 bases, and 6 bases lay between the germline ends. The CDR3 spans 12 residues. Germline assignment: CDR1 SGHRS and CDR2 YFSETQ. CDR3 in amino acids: CASSLEPRELFF. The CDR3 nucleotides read TGCGCCAGCAGCTTGGAGCCGCGGGAGCTGTTTTTT.

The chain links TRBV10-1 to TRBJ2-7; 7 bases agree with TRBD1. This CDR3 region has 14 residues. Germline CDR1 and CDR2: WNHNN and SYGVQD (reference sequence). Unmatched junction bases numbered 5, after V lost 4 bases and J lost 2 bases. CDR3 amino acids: CASSGGTAPYEQYF. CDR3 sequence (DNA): TGCGCCAGCAGTGGAGGGACAGCCCCCTACGAGCAGTACTTC.

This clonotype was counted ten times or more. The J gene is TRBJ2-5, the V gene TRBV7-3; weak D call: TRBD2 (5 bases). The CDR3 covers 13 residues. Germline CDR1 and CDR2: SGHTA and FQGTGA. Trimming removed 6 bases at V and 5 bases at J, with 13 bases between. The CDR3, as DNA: TGTGCCAGCAGACACCTAGCCCCGGAGACCCAGTACTTC. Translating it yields CASRHLAPETQYF.

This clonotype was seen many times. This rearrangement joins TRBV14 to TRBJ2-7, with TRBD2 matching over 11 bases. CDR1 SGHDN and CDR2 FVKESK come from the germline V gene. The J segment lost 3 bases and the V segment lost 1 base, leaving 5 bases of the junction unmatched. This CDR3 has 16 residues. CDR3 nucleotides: TGTGCCAGCAGCCAAGTTCTAGCGGGAGGATTCTACGAGCAGTACTTC. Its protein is CASSQVLAGGFYEQYF.

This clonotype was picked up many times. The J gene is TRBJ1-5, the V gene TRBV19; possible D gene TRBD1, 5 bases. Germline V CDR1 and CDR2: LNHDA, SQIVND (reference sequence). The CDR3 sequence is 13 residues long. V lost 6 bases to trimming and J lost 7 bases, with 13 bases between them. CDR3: CASRRPGSQPQHF. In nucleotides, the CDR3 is TGTGCCAGTAGGCGACCAGGGAGCCAGCCCCAGCATTTT. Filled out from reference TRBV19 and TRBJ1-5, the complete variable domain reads DGGITQSPKYLFRKEGQNVTLSCEQNLNHDAMYWYRQDPGQGLRLIYYSQIVNDFQKGDIAEGYSVSREKKESFPLTVTSAQKNPTAFYLCASRRPGSQPQHFGDGTRLSIL.

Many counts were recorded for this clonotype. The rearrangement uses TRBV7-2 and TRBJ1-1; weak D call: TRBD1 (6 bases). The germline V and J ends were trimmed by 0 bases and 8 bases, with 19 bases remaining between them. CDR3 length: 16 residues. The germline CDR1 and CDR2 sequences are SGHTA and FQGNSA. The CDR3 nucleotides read TGTGCCAGCAGCTTAGCTCCGGACCCAAGACAGGAGGAAGCTTTCTTT. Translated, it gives CASSLAPDPRQEEAFF.

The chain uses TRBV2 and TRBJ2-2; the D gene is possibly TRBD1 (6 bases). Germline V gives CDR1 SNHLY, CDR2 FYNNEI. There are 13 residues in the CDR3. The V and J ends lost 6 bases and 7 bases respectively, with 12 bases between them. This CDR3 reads CASSYRAVGELFF. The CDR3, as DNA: TGTGCCAGCAGCTACAGGGCTGTCGGGGAGCTGTTTTTT. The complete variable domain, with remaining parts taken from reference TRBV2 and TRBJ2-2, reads EPEVTQTPSHQVTQMGQEVILRCVPISNHLYFYWYRQILGQKVEFLVSFYNNEISEKSEIFDDQFSVERPDGSNFTLKIRSTKLEDSAMYFCASSYRAVGELFFGEGSRLTVL.

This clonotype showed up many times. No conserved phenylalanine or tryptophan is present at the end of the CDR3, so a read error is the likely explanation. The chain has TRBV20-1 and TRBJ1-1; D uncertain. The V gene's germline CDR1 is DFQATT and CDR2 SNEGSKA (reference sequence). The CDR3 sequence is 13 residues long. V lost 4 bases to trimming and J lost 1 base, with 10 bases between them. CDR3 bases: TGCAGTGCTAAGGGCGGAGGGAACACTGAAGCTTTCCTT. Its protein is CSAKGGGNTEAFL.